Given below is one TCR beta chain in context. The antigen is undetermined. CDR3 length equals 17 residues. Deletions cut 1 base from V and 1 base from J, with 17 bases between. Looked up from germline, CDR1 is SGHTA and CDR2 is FQGNSA. This sample is drawn from a study of cytomegalovirus exposure and HLA in healthy donors. A multiplex PCR was run with 60 Vbeta primers and 13 Jbeta primers. The table came from immunoSEQ multiplex PCR; TCRdb's copy has only in-frame clones and leaves some out. The data contain roughly 140,000 clones, about 75% of them singletons. Study observations and caveats: Sequencing likely caused a cluster of highly shared sequence variants.

Regarding donors, all were healthy bone marrow donors. This TCR was sampled from a man aged 18-30 years in good health and CMV-seronegative. Sequenced input: PBMCs. This chain connects TRBV7-2 to TRBJ2-7; D unclear. CDR3 nucleotide sequence: TGTGCCAGCAGCTTAGGATTTCGCGACACCCGTTCCTACGAGCAGTACTTC. Its protein product is CASSLGFRDTRSYEQYF.